These T cell receptor beta chains were read from a single sample in a study of blood T cell repertoires in COVID-19. This table comes from immunoSEQ multiplex PCR, and its TCRdb copy is limited to in-frame clones, with some not included. The table has some 460,000 clones, nearly 90% seen once. Sequencing used PBMCs or T cells enriched from blood (not recorded which). The receptors were gathered from a woman under 30 with acute COVID-19. Each CDR3 is given with its conserved first and last residue. The order of the fields is V gene, clone size, J gene, D gene, CDR3 protein, CDR3 DNA. The D gene is left open where the match is weak. Clone size is given for some rows only: seen once, a few or many times, or a class if the clone is expanded.

TRBV7-9	NA	TRBJ2-3	NA	CASSLEGFDMADTQYF	TGTGCCAGCAGCTTAGAGGGGTTCGATATGGCAGATACGCAGTATTTT
TRBV9	NA	TRBJ2-1	TRBD1	CASSVRPGTGESYNEQFF	TGTGCCAGCAGCGTAAGGCCCGGGACAGGAGAATCCTACAATGAGCAGTTCTTC
TRBV7-9	NA	TRBJ1-1	TRBD1	CASSQSSGQGTRDNTEAFF	TGTGCCAGCAGCCAGTCCTCCGGACAGGGGACTAGGGATAACACTGAAGCTTTCTTT
TRBV14	NA	TRBJ2-1	TRBD2	CASSQDSKSGRAFRDEQFF	TGTGCCAGCAGCCAAGATAGCAAGAGCGGGAGGGCCTTTAGGGATGAGCAGTTCTTC
TRBV5-1	few	TRBJ1-6	NA	CASSLAGSSYNSPLHF	TGCGCCAGCAGCTTAGCAGGAAGCTCCTATAATTCACCCCTCCACTTT
TRBV28	NA	TRBJ2-7	NA	CASSLNNEQYF	TGTGCCAGCAGTTTAAACAACGAGCAGTACTTC
TRBV7-2	NA	TRBJ1-3	TRBD1	CASSLSGGGNTIYF	TGTGCCAGCAGCTTATCAGGGGGAGGAAACACCATATATTTT
TRBV10-3	NA	TRBJ1-1	NA	CAITTGPREGEAFF	TGTGCCATCACCACGGGACCGCGGGAAGGGGAAGCTTTCTTT
TRBV10-3	NA	TRBJ2-2	TRBD2	CAIRLAGDTGELFF	TGTGCCATTCGACTAGCGGGTGACACCGGGGAGCTGTTTTTT
TRBV9	NA	TRBJ1-1	TRBD1	CASSVAGQGSTEAFF	TGTGCCAGCAGCGTGGCGGGACAGGGGTCCACTGAAGCTTTCTTT
TRBV6-5	NA	TRBJ2-7	TRBD2	CASSYSSQGGYEQYF	TGTGCCAGCAGTTACTCGAGCCAGGGAGGGTACGAGCAGTACTTC
TRBV24-1	few	TRBJ1-3	NA	CATTTDTIYF	TGTGCCACGACTACGGACACCATATATTTT
TRBV5-4	NA	TRBJ1-4	NA	CASSSPGQPEKLFF	TGTGCCAGCAGCTCCCCGGGACAACCCGAAAAACTGTTTTTT
TRBV24-1	NA	TRBJ2-7	TRBD1	CATSEPGQGGQYF	TGTGCCACCAGTGAACCTGGACAGGGCGGGCAGTACTTC
TRBV7-2	NA	TRBJ2-5	TRBD1	CASSLAWDRPETQYF	TGTGCCAGCAGCTTAGCCTGGGACAGACCAGAGACCCAGTACTTC
TRBV5-4	once	TRBJ1-3	TRBD1	CASSRGQGALGNTIYF	TGTGCCAGCAGCCGTGGACAGGGGGCGCTTGGAAACACCATATATTTT
TRBV5-1	NA	TRBJ2-7	NA	CASRPGTRGLSYEQYF	TGCGCCAGCAGACCTGGCACGAGGGGGTTATCCTACGAGCAGTACTTC
TRBV25-1	NA	TRBJ1-1	NA	CASSHRVTTEAFF	TGTGCCAGCAGTCACAGGGTGACCACTGAAGCTTTCTTT
TRBV7-2	NA	TRBJ1-2	NA	CASDQGVANYGYTF	TGTGCCAGTGATCAGGGCGTAGCTAACTATGGCTACACCTTC
TRBV7-2	NA	TRBJ2-7	TRBD1	CASSLVGGEYEQYF	TGTGCCAGCAGCTTAGTAGGGGGCGAGTACGAGCAGTACTTC
TRBV6-5	few	TRBJ1-4	NA	CASRPLRGNEKLFF	TGTGCCAGCAGACCTCTCAGGGGAAATGAAAAACTGTTTTTT
TRBV6-5	NA	TRBJ1-3	NA	CASSSRQSGNTIYF	TGTGCCAGCAGTTCTCGACAGAGTGGAAACACCATATATTTT
TRBV10-3	NA	TRBJ2-7	TRBD1	CAITPWDRVGEQYF	TGTGCCATCACCCCTTGGGACAGGGTGGGCGAGCAGTACTTC
TRBV3-1/TRBV3-2	NA	TRBJ2-7	TRBD2	CASSQSTGTSGGATYEQYF	TGTGCCAGCAGCCAATCTACGGGGACTAGCGGGGGGGCGACCTACGAGCAGTACTTC
TRBV5-1	NA	TRBJ1-3	TRBD1	CASSLGQGASGNTIYF	TGCGCCAGCAGCTTGGGACAGGGGGCGTCTGGAAACACCATATATTTT
TRBV4-1	NA	TRBJ2-7	TRBD1	CASSLREDRSYEQYF	TGCGCCAGCAGCCTCCGAGAGGACAGGAGCTACGAGCAGTACTTC
TRBV11-3	NA	TRBJ2-1	NA	CASSLDGEDEQFF	TGTGCCAGCAGCTTAGACGGCGAGGATGAGCAGTTCTTC
TRBV15	NA	TRBJ2-7	NA	CATSRETSILPHYEQYF	TGTGCCACCAGCAGAGAAACCTCAATTTTACCACACTACGAGCAGTACTTC
TRBV9	NA	TRBJ2-3	TRBD2	CASSVVASGGPSTDTQYF	TGTGCCAGCAGCGTGGTGGCTAGCGGGGGACCCAGCACAGATACGCAGTATTTT
TRBV27	NA	TRBJ2-5	NA	CASSLSSGVETQYF	TGTGCCAGCAGTTTATCGAGCGGCGTAGAGACCCAGTACTTC
TRBV19	once	TRBJ2-3	NA	CASSINGGTDTQYF	TGTGCCAGTAGTATCAACGGGGGCACAGATACGCAGTATTTT
TRBV13	NA	TRBJ2-3	TRBD2	CASSLQLTSGETDTQYF	TGTGCCAGCAGCTTACAACTGACTAGCGGGGAGACAGATACGCAGTATTTT
TRBV4-1	NA	TRBJ1-2	NA	CASSQDPGWDYGYTF	TGCGCCAGCAGCCAAGATCCAGGCTGGGACTATGGCTACACCTTC
TRBV19	NA	TRBJ1-3	NA	CASSIPGLGNTIYF	TGTGCCAGTAGCATTCCAGGGCTCGGAAACACCATATATTTT
TRBV2	NA	TRBJ2-3	TRBD2	CAIGPAGLADTQYF	TGTGCCATCGGCCCCGCGGGACTAGCCGATACGCAGTATTTT
TRBV13	NA	TRBJ1-4	TRBD1	CASSSGQGIEKLFF	TGTGCCAGCAGCTCGGGACAGGGGATTGAAAAACTGTTTTTT
TRBV5-4	NA	TRBJ2-7	NA	CASSLQGSNEQYF	TGTGCCAGCAGCTTACAGGGTTCCAACGAGCAGTACTTC
TRBV4-3	NA	TRBJ1-5	NA	CASSQGTENQPQHF	TGCGCCAGCAGCCAAGGGACAGAGAATCAGCCCCAGCATTTT
TRBV5-1	once	TRBJ2-1	NA	CASSLRGGPRNNEQFF	TGCGCCAGCAGCTTGAGGGGGGGGCCGAGGAACAATGAGCAGTTCTTC
TRBV18	NA	TRBJ2-5	TRBD1	CASSQTGGNQRETQYF	TGTGCCAGCTCACAGACAGGGGGAAACCAAAGGGAGACCCAGTACTTC
TRBV11-2	NA	TRBJ1-5	NA	CASSLDLMRWPQHF	TGTGCCAGCAGCTTAGATCTTATGCGTTGGCCCCAGCATTTT
TRBV5-4	once	TRBJ2-1	NA	CASSSALSSYNEQFF	TGTGCCAGCAGCTCAGCGTTAAGCTCCTACAATGAGCAGTTCTTC
TRBV9	NA	TRBJ1-3	TRBD1	CASSGGQGLNTIYF	TGTGCCAGCAGCGGTGGACAGGGGCTAAACACCATATATTTT
TRBV28	NA	TRBJ1-2	TRBD1	CASNPLGQFNYGYTF	TGTGCCAGCAATCCCCTGGGACAGTTTAACTATGGCTACACCTTC
TRBV7-9	few	TRBJ1-5	TRBD1	CASSKPGQGAGINQPQHF	TGTGCCAGCAGCAAACCGGGACAGGGGGCGGGTATCAATCAGCCCCAGCATTTT
TRBV7-3	NA	TRBJ2-3	TRBD2	CASSSPGTSGGLADTQYF	TGTGCCAGCAGCTCCCCCGGGACTAGCGGGGGTTTGGCAGATACGCAGTATTTT
TRBV6-6	NA	TRBJ1-4	NA	CASSSFRANEKLFF	TGTGCCAGCAGTTCATTCAGGGCTAATGAAAAACTGTTTTTT
TRBV4-1	NA	TRBJ1-2	NA	CASSQAPGITEGYTF	TGCGCCAGCAGCCAAGCGCCAGGGATAACTGAGGGCTACACCTTC
TRBV28	NA	TRBJ2-2	NA	CASRHLSLSDTGELFF	TGTGCCAGCAGACATCTTAGCTTGAGCGACACCGGGGAGCTGTTTTTT
TRBV11-2	NA	TRBJ1-1	NA	CASSFSGWGAFF	TGTGCCAGCAGCTTCTCAGGGTGGGGAGCTTTCTTT
TRBV6-5	NA	TRBJ1-5	TRBD1	CASSKQGSVQPQHF	TGTGCCAGCAGTAAACAGGGGTCGGTTCAGCCCCAGCATTTT
TRBV7-2	NA	TRBJ1-1	NA	CASKDSHLAEAFF	TGTGCCAGCAAAGACTCCCATTTAGCTGAAGCTTTCTTT
TRBV29-1	few	TRBJ2-1	TRBD2	CSVEGGPRLAGVRNEQFF	TGCAGCGTTGAAGGGGGCCCCCGACTAGCGGGAGTTCGCAATGAGCAGTTCTTC
TRBV4-2	NA	TRBJ2-7	NA	CASSQDLASPSYEQYF	TGTGCCAGCAGCCAAGATTTGGCTAGCCCTAGCTACGAGCAGTACTTC
TRBV7-8	NA	TRBJ2-1	NA	CASSLAAGLSSYNEQFF	TGTGCCAGCAGCTTAGCGGCAGGACTGAGCTCCTACAATGAGCAGTTCTTC
TRBV5-4	NA	TRBJ2-1	NA	CASSPGLATVNEQFF	TGTGCCAGCAGCCCCGGATTAGCGACGGTTAATGAGCAGTTCTTC
TRBV15	NA	TRBJ1-4	TRBD1	CATSREYIGTVNEKLFF	TGTGCCACCAGCAGAGAGTACATAGGGACAGTCAATGAAAAACTGTTTTTT
TRBV20-1	NA	TRBJ2-1	NA	CSAHRLNEQFF	TGCAGTGCTCACAGGCTAAATGAGCAGTTCTTC
TRBV7-2	few	TRBJ2-3	NA	CASSLPGSDTQYF	TGTGCCAGCAGCTTACCCGGGTCAGATACGCAGTATTTT
TRBV5-4	NA	TRBJ1-6	TRBD1	CASSVQGNNSPLHF	TGTGCCAGCTCCGTACAGGGGAACAATTCACCCCTCCACTTT